This T cell receptor (beta chain) was profiled in a study of shared clonotypes between healthy human individuals. Whole-study results and caveats: The study generally estimated greater richness for naive than memory subsets. In the sorted subsets, rarefaction showed sequencing was incomplete despite large depth.

V lost 3 bases and J lost 0, with 12 bases in between. Germline lookup yields CDR1 SGHTA and CDR2 FQGNSA. This CDR3 is built from 16 residues. Several immunoSEQ 96-well plates shared each subset's DNA, each plate a replicate. The table came from immunoSEQ multiplex PCR; TCRdb's copy has only in-frame clones and leaves some out. Of some 2,000,000 clones listed, around 95% are singletons. About this clone itself: As yet, its antigen is unknown.

Division of CD4+ cells produced a CD45RA+ naive subset and a CD45RA-negative memory subset. The TCR was taken from a man younger than 35 in good health. The J gene is TRBJ2-1, the V gene TRBV7-2; D possibly corresponds to TRBD2 (5 bases). The sequencing sample was made of naive CD4+ T cells sorted from blood. The sample's subset: CD45RA+ positively selected. CDR3 residues: CASSLGSLSSYNEQFF. The CDR3 DNA sequence: TGTGCCAGCAGCTTGGGGAGTCTGAGCTCCTACAATGAGCAGTTCTTC.